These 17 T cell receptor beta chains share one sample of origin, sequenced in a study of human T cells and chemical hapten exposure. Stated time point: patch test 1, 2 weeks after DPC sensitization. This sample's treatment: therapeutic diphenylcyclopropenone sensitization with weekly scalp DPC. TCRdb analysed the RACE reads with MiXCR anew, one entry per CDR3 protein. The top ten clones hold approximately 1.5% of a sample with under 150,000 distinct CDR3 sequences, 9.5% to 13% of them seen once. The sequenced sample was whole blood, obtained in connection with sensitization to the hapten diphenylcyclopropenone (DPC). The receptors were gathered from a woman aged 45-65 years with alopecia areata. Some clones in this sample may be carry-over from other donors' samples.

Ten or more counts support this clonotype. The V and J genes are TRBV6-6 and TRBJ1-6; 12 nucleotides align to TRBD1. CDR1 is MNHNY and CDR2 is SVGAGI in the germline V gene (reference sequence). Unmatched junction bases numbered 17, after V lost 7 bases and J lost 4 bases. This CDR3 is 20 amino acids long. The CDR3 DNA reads TGTGCCAGCACCCCCAGACGTGGGACAGGGGGCCCCAATTATAATTCACCCCTCCACTTT. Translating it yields CASTPRRGTGGPNYNSPLHF.

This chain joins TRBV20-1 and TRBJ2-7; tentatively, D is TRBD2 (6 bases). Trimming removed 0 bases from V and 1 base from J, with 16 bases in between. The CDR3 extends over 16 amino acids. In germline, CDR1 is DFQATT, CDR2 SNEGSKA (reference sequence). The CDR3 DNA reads TGCAGTGCTAGAGACCTTGGACTAACCATATCCTACGAGCAGTACTTC. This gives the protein CSARDLGLTISYEQYF.

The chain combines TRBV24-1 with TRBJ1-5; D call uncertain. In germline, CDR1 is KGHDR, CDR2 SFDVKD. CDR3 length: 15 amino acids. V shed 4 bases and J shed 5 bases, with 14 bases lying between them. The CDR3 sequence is CATSDHAGGDQPQHF. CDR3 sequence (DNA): TGTGCCACCAGTGACCATGCGGGCGGGGATCAGCCCCAGCATTTT.

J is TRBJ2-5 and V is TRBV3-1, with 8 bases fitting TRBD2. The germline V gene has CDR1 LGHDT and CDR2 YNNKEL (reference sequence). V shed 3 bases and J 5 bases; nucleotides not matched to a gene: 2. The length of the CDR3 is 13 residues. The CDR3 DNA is TGTGCCAGCAGCCAGCGGGGGGTCGAGACCCAGTACTTC. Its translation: CASSQRGVETQYF.

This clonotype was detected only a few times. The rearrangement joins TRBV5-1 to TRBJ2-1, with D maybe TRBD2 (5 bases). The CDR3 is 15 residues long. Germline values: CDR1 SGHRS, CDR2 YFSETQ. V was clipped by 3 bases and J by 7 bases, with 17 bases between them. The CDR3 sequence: CASSSLGDGGNEQFF. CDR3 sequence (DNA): TGCGCCAGCAGCTCTCTAGGTGATGGCGGGAATGAGCAGTTCTTC.

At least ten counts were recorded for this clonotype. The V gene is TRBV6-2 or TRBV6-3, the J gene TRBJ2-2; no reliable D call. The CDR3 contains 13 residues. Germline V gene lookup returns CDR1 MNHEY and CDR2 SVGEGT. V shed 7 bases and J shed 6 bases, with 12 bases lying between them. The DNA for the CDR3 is TGTGCCAGCACACAAACCAGAGCCGGGGAGCTGTTTTTT. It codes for CASTQTRAGELFF.

The CDR3 bases are TGTGCCAGCAGTCGAGGGGACAGAGAGAACACTGAAGCTTTCTTT. It codes for CASSRGDRENTEAFF. V and J are TRBV6-5 and TRBJ1-1, with TRBD1 matching 7 bases. Germline V gene sequence: CDR1 MNHEY, CDR2 SVGAGI. The V segment lost 5 bases and the J segment 1 base; nucleotides outside the gene matches: 7. The CDR3 is 15 amino acids.

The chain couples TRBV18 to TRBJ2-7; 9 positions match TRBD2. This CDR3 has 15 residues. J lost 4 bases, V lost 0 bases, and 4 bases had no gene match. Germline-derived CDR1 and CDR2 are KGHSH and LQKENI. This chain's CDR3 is CASSPPAGGFYEQYF. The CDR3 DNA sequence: TGTGCCAGCTCACCACCGGCGGGGGGGTTTTACGAGCAGTACTTC.

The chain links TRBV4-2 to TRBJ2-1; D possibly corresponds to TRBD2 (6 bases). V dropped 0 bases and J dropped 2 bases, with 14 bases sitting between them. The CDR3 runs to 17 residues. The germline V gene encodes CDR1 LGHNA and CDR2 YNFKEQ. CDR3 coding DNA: TGTGCCAGCAGCCAAGATCGGGGGAGCCTAACCTACAATGAGCAGTTCTTC. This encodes CASSQDRGSLTYNEQFF.

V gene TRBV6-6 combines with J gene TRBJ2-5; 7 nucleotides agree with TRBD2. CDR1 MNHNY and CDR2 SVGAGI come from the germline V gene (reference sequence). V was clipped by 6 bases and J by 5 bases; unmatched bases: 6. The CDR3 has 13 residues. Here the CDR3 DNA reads TGTGCCAGCAGGAGCGGGACTGCGGAGACCCAGTACTTC. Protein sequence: CASRSGTAETQYF.

The CDR3 is CASSGGTNQPQHF. The CDR3 nucleotides read TGTGCCAGCAGCGGGGGAACTAATCAGCCCCAGCATTTT. The chain is built from TRBV2 and TRBJ1-5; TRBD1 is a possible D gene (5 bases). Germline CDR1 is SNHLY and CDR2 is FYNNEI. V was cut by 6 bases and J by 4 bases, with 10 bases left in between. The CDR3 length is 13 residues.

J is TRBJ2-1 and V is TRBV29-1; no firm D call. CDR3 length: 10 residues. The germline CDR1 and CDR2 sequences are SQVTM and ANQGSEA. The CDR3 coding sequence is TGCAGTGCTAGTAACAATGAGCAGTTCTTC. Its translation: CSASNNEQFF.

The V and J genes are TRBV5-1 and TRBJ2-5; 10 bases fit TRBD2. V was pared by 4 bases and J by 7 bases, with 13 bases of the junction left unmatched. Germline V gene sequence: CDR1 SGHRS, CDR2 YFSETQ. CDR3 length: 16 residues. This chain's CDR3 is CASSPGLAVSSGTQYF. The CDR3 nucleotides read TGCGCCAGCAGCCCCGGACTAGCGGTGTCCTCGGGGACCCAGTACTTC.

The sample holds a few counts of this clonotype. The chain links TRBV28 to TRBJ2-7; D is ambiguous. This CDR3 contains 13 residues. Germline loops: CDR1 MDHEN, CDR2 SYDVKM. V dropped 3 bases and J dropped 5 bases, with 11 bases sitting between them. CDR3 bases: TGTGCCAGCAGTTTCCCTGCAGCCCACGAGCAGTACTTC. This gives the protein CASSFPAAHEQYF. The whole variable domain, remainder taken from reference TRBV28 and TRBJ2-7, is DVKVTQSSRYLVKRTGEKVFLECVQDMDHENMFWYRQDPGLGLRLIYFSYDVKMKEKGDIPEGYSVSREKKERFSLILESASTNQTSMYLCASSFPAAHEQYFGPGTRLTVT.

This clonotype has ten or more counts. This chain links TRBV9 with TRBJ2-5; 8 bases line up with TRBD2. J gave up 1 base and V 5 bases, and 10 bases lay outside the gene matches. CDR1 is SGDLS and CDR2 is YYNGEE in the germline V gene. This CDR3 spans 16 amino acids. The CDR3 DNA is TGTGCCAGCAGTCCCACCGGGCTAGCGGGCCAAGAGACCCAGTACTTC. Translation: CASSPTGLAGQETQYF.

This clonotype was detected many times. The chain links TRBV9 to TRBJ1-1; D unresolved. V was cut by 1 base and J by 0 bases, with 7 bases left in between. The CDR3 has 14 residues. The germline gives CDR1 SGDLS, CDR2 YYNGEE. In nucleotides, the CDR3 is TGTGCCAGCAGCGTAAATTACCTGAACACTGAAGCTTTCTTT. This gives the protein CASSVNYLNTEAFF.

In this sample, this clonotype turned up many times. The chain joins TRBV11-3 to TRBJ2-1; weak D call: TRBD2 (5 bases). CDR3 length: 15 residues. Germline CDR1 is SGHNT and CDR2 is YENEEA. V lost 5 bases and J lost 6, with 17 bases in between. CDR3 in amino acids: CASSTGLRTGNEQFF. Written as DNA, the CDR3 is TGTGCCAGCAGCACGGGGTTACGAACGGGCAATGAGCAGTTCTTC.